Presented here are 5 T cell receptor beta chains from one specimen sequenced in a study of blood T cell repertoires in COVID-19 (TCRdb year 2020). Library preparation was by the immunoSEQ multiplex PCR assay. Entries here come from immuneACCESS through TCRdb and include only in-frame sequences with V and J called. Some clones fail to appear in such tables; in the studies checked, an unresolved V gene covers under half of the shortfall, and the cause of the remainder is unknown. Recorded for this sample are a few hundred thousand clones; 87% of them occurred a single time. The ten largest clones add up to about 9.3% of the sample. Source material: PBMCs or T cells enriched from blood (not recorded which). These receptors all stem from a man younger than 35 with acute COVID-19.

J is TRBJ1-1 and V is TRBV4-3; TRBD1 matches at 8 bases. CDR1 and CDR2 from the germline V gene are LGHNA and YSLEER. CDR3 length equals 15 residues. V gave up 1 base and J gave up 5 bases; unmatched junction bases: 6. The CDR3, as DNA: TGCGCCAGCAGCCAAGTTGGACAGGGTGCTACTGAAGCTTTCTTT. It is translated as CASSQVGQGATEAFF.

This chain joins TRBV28 and TRBJ1-1; tentatively, D is TRBD1 (6 bases). V was pared by 2 bases and J by 4 bases, with 11 bases between. The CDR3 length is 14 residues. Germline CDR1 reads MDHEN; CDR2 reads SYDVKM. The CDR3, as DNA: TGTGCCAGCAGTTTAAACAGGGAAGGCACTGAAGCTTTCTTT. Amino acid sequence: CASSLNREGTEAFF.

This clone was observed once. The gene calls are TRBV30 and TRBJ2-1; 9 bases match TRBD1. The CDR3 spans 15 residues. V was pared by 2 bases and J by 2 bases, with 4 bases of the junction left unmatched. Germline V gene sequence: CDR1 GTSNPN, CDR2 SVGIG (reference sequence). In nucleotides, the CDR3 is TGTGCCTGGAGTACTGGACAGGGGACCTACAATGAGCAGTTCTTC. This encodes CAWSTGQGTYNEQFF.

The genes are TRBV18 and TRBJ2-5, with 7 bases matching TRBD2. V shed 2 bases and J 3 bases; nucleotides not matched to a gene: 6. The germline CDR1 and CDR2 sequences are KGHSH and LQKENI. The CDR3 is made up of 15 amino acids. In DNA, the CDR3 is TGTGCCAGCTCACCAAGGGTCCTAGCGGAAGAGACCCAGTACTTC. It translates to CASSPRVLAEETQYF.

The rearrangement links TRBV4-1 to TRBJ1-1, with D possibly being TRBD1 (5 bases). Looked up from germline, CDR1 is MGHRA and CDR2 is YSYEKL. The CDR3 is 15 residues long. Trimming shortened V by 2 bases and J by 0 bases, and 10 bases separated the two germline ends. The CDR3, as DNA: TGCGCCAGCAGCCAACTTCAGGACATGAACACTGAAGCTTTCTTT. It specifies CASSQLQDMNTEAFF.